Sequencing of this T cell receptor beta chain was carried out in a study of cytotoxic CD8 clonotypes in ibrutinib-treated CLL. Study summary: Partial responses totalled about 24 and complete responses 2; after median roughly 70 months, roughly 14 remained remitted and around twelve progressed.

V lost 3 bases and J 6 bases, leaving 8 bases between the germline ends. The CDR3 extends over 12 amino acids. Germline V gives CDR1 LNHDA, CDR2 SQIVND (reference sequence). Assay used: immunoSEQ multiplex PCR; TCRdb lists only in-frame clones, some missing. Here the sample spans under 200,000 clones, over 65% being singletons. The clonotype originates from a human donor with chronic lymphocytic leukemia. The input for sequencing was PBMCs, taken after 12 months of ibrutinib treatment. This chain joins TRBV19 and TRBJ1-2; no firm D call. The CDR3 region is CASSMGHNGYTF. The CDR3 region has the DNA TGTGCCAGTAGTATGGGCCACAATGGCTACACCTTC.